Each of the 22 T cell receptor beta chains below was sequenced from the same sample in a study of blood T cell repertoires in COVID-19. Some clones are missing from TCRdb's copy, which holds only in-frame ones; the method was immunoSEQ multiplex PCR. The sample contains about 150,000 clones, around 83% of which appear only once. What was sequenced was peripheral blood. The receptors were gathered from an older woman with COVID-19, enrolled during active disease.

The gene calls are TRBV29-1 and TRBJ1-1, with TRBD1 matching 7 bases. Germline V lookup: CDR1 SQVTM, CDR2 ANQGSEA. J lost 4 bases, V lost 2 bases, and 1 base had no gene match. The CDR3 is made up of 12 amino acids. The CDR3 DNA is TGCAGCGTTGAAAAGGGGGCCACTGAAGCTTTCTTT. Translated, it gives CSVEKGATEAFF. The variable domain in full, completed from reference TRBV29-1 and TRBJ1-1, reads SAVISQKPSRDICQRGTSLTIQCQVDSQVTMMFWYRQQPGQSLTLIATANQGSEATYESGFVIDKFPISRPNLTFSTLTVSNMSPEDSSIYLCSVEKGATEAFFGQGTRLTVV.

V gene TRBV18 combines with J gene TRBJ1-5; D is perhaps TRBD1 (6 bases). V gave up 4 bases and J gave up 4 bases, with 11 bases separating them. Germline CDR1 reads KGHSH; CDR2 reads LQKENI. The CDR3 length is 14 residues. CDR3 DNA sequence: TGTGCCAGCTCACAAACAGGGCTAAATCAGCCCCAGCATTTT. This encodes CASSQTGLNQPQHF.

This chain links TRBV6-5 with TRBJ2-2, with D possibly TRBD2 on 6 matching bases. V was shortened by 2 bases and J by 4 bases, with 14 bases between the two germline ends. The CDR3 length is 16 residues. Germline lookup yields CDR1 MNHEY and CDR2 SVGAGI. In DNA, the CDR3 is TGTGCCAGCAGTTACCCCCAGGGTAGCGGCACCGGGGAGCTGTTTTTT. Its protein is CASSYPQGSGTGELFF.

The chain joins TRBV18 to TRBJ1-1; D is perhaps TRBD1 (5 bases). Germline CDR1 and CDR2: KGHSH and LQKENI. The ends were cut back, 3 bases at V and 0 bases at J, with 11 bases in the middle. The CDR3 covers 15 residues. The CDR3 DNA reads TGTGCCAGCTCACCGGTTTCGGGGGTGAACACTGAAGCTTTCTTT. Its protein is CASSPVSGVNTEAFF.

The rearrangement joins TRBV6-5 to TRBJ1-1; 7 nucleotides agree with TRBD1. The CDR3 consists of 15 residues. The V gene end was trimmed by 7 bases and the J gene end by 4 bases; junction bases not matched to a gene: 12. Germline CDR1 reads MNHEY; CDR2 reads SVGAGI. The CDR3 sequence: CASNVQGGRGTEAFF. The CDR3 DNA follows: TGTGCCAGCAACGTTCAGGGGGGTCGAGGCACTGAAGCTTTCTTT.

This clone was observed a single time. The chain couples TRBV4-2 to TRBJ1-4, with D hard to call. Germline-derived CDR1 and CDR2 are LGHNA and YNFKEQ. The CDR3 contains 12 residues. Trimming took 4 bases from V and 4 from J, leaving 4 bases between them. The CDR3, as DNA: TGTGCCAGCAGCCCGAGTAATGAAAAACTGTTTTTT. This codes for CASSPSNEKLFF.

The CDR3 sequence is CASSVEDRDETQYF. DNA for the CDR3: TGTGCCAGCAGCGTAGAGGACAGGGATGAGACCCAGTACTTC. V gene TRBV9 combines with J gene TRBJ2-5, with 8 bases fitting TRBD1. The V gene's germline CDR1 is SGDLS and CDR2 YYNGEE. This CDR3 has 14 amino acids. J gave up 5 bases and V 0 bases, and 3 bases lay outside the gene matches. Full variable domain (rest looked up from reference TRBV9 and TRBJ2-5): DSGVTQTPKHLITATGQRVTLRCSPRSGDLSVYWYQQSLDQGLQFLIQYYNGEERAKGNILERFSAQQFPDLHSELNLSSLELGDSALYFCASSVEDRDETQYFGPGTRLLVL.

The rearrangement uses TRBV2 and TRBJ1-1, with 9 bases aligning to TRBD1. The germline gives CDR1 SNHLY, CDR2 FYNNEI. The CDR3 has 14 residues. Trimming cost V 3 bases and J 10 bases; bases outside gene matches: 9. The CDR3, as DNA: TGTGCCAGCAGTGAGGCCGGGACAGGGTTTAGAGCTTTCTTT. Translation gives CASSEAGTGFRAFF.

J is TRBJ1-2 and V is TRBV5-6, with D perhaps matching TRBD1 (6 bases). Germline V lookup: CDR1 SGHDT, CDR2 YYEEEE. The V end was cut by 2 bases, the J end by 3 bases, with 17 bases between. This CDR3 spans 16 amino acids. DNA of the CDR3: TGTGCCAGCAGCTTAGGTCAAACAGGGACGGACTATGGCTACACCTTC. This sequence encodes CASSLGQTGTDYGYTF.

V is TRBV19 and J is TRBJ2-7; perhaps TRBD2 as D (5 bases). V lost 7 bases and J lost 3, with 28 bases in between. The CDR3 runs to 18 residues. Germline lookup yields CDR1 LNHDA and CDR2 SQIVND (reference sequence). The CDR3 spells CASIGHEAIRPGSYEQYF. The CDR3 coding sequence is TGTGCCAGTATTGGGCATGAGGCGATACGCCCGGGGAGCTACGAGCAGTACTTC. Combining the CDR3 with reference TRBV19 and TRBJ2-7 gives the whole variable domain DGGITQSPKYLFRKEGQNVTLSCEQNLNHDAMYWYRQDPGQGLRLIYYSQIVNDFQKGDIAEGYSVSREKKESFPLTVTSAQKNPTAFYLCASIGHEAIRPGSYEQYFGPGTRLTVT.

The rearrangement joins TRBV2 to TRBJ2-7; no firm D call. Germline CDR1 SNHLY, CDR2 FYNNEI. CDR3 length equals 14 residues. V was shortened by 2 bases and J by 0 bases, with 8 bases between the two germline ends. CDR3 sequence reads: CASSERPISYEQYV. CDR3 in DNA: TGTGCCAGCAGTGAACGTCCTATCTCCTACGAGCAGTACGTC.

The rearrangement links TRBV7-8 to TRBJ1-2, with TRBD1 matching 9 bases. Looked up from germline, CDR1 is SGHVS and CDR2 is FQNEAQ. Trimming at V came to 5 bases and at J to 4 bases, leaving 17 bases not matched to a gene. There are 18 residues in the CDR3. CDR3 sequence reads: CASSPNFGQGLRGYGYTF. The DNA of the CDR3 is TGTGCCAGCAGCCCAAATTTCGGACAGGGGTTAAGGGGCTATGGCTACACCTTC.

Here the CDR3 DNA reads TGTGCCACATACAGGCGTGGGGCCAACTATGGCTACACCTTC. This codes for CATYRRGANYGYTF. The chain carries TRBV27 and TRBJ1-2, with D perhaps matching TRBD1 (5 bases). Trimming shortened V by 10 bases and J by 2 bases, and 17 bases separated the two germline ends. Per germline, CDR1 MNHEY and CDR2 SMNVEV (reference sequence). There are 14 residues in the CDR3.

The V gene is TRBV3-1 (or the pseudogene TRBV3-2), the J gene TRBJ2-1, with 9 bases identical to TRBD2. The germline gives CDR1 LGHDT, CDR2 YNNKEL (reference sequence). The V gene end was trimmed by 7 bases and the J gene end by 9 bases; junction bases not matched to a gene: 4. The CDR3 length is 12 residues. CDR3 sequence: CASNLAGTEQFF. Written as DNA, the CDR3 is TGTGCCAGCAATCTAGCGGGAACTGAGCAGTTCTTC.

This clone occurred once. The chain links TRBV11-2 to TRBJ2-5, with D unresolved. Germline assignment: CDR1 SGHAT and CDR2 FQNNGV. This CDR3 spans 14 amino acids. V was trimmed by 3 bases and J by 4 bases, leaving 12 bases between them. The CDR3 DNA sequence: TGTGCCAGCAGCTTCAGAGGTGGTTCAGAGACCCAGTACTTC. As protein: CASSFRGGSETQYF. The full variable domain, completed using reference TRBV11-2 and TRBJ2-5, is EAGVAQSPRYKIIEKRQSVAFWCNPISGHATLYWYQQILGQGPKLLIQFQNNGVVDDSQLPKDRFSAERLKGVDSTLKIQPAKLEDSAVYLCASSFRGGSETQYFGPGTRLLVL.

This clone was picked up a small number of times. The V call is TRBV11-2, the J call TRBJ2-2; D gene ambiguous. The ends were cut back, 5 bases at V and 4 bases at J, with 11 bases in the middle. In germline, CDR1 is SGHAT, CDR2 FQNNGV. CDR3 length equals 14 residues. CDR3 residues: CASSRGQSTGELFF. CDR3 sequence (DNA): TGTGCCAGCAGCCGAGGCCAGAGCACCGGGGAGCTGTTTTTT.

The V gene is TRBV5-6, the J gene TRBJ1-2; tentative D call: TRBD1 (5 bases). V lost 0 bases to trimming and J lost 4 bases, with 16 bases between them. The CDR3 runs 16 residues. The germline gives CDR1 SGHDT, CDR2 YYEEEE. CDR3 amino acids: CASSLVSLEDIYGYTF. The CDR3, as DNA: TGTGCCAGCAGCTTGGTGAGTCTCGAGGACATCTATGGCTACACCTTC.

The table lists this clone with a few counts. The CDR3 loop reads CASSGDFYGYTF. The CDR3 nucleotides are TGTGCCAGTAGTGGGGACTTCTATGGCTACACCTTC. The chain links TRBV19 to TRBJ1-2; possible D gene TRBD1, 5 bases. With 5 bases removed from V and 4 bases from J, the gap between germline ends came to 8 bases. The CDR3 loop spans 12 amino acids. CDR1 is LNHDA and CDR2 is SQIVND in the germline V gene (reference sequence).

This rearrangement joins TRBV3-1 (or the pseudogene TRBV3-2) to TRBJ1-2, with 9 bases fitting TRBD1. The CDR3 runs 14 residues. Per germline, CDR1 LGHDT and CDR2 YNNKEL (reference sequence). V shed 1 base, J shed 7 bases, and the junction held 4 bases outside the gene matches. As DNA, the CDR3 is TGTGCCAGCAGCCAAGCGGGACAGGGATCTGGCTACACCTTC. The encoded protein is CASSQAGQGSGYTF.

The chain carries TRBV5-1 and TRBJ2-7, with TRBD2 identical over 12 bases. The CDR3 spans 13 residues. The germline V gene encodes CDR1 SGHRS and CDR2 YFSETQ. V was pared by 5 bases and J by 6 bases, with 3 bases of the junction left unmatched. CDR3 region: CASRTSGGGEQYF. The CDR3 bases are TGCGCCAGCAGGACTAGCGGGGGCGGCGAGCAGTACTTC.

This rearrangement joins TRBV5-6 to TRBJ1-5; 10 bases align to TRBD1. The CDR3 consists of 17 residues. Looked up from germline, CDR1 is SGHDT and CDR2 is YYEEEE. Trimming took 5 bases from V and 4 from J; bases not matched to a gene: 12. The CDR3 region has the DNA TGTGCCAGCAGTTGGGGTAGACAGGGGGCAAGGAATCAGCCCCAGCATTTT. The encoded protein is CASSWGRQGARNQPQHF.

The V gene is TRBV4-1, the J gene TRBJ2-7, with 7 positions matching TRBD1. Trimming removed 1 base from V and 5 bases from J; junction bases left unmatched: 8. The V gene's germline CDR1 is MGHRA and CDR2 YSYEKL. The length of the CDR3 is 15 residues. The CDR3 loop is CASSQGTGPFDEQYF. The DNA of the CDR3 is TGCGCCAGCAGCCAAGGGACAGGCCCGTTTGACGAGCAGTACTTC.